This is a list of T cell receptor beta chains from one sample in a study of regulatory dendritic cells for organ transplantation. Profiled with immunoSEQ multiplex PCR; TCRdb holds only in-frame clones, not every one. This repertoire shows 35,000 to 40,000 clones, just over 90% found once; its top ten account for approximately 0.11%. The sample consisted of naive CD8+ T cells from blood. All receptors come from a human donor in good health. Each CDR3 is given with its conserved first and last residue. Fields, in order: V gene, clone size, J gene, D gene, CDR3 DNA, CDR3 protein. D genes are given only for firm matches. Size is stated for part of the rows, as once, few or many counts, or as a class when the clone is expanded.

V: TRBV7-2
size: .
J: TRBJ1-1
D: .
DNA: TGTGCCAGCAGTGGGGCCAGGCACACTGAAGCTTTCTTT
CDR3: CASSGARHTEAFF

V: TRBV6-1
size: .
J: TRBJ2-7
D: .
DNA: TGTGCCCTACGTGGGGACGGTACCTACGAGCAGTACTTC
CDR3: CALRGDGTYEQYF

V: TRBV19
size: .
J: TRBJ2-6
D: .
DNA: TGTGCCAGTAGTATTCGACGGGGCTCTGGGGCCAACGTCCTGACTTTC
CDR3: CASSIRRGSGANVLTF

V: TRBV27
size: .
J: TRBJ1-1
D: .
DNA: TGTGCCAGCAGTTTAGTACCCAACACTGAAGCTTTCTTT
CDR3: CASSLVPNTEAFF

V: TRBV5-1
size: .
J: TRBJ2-5
D: TRBD2
DNA: TGCGCCAGCAGCCCGACCGCTAGCGGTGATGCTGGAGCGACCCAGTACTTC
CDR3: CASSPTASGDAGATQYF

V: TRBV30
size: .
J: TRBJ2-3
D: .
DNA: TGTGCCTGGGGGACCGGTCGGGGAAGCACAGATACGCAGTATTTT
CDR3: CAWGTGRGSTDTQYF

V: TRBV19
size: .
J: TRBJ2-3
D: .
DNA: TGTGCCAGTACTCGGCTAGCTGGCACAGATACGCAGTATTTT
CDR3: CASTRLAGTDTQYF

V: TRBV11-2
size: .
J: TRBJ2-5
D: .
DNA: TGTGCCAGCAGCTCTTCTCCCTCTGGTGAGACCCAGTACTTC
CDR3: CASSSSPSGETQYF

V: TRBV7-9
size: once
J: TRBJ1-5
D: .
DNA: TGTGCCAGCAGCGGCAGCAGGGGAGAGGGTCAGCCCCAGCATTTT
CDR3: CASSGSRGEGQPQHF

V: TRBV28
size: .
J: TRBJ2-7
D: .
DNA: TGTGCCAGCAGTTCTCCTAGGGGGATTAGTTCCTACGAGCAGTACTTC
CDR3: CASSSPRGISSYEQYF

V: TRBV27
size: .
J: TRBJ2-3
D: .
DNA: TGTGCCAGCAGTTTACTTATTCCGGGCACCGATACGCAGTATTTT
CDR3: CASSLLIPGTDTQYF

V: TRBV27
size: .
J: TRBJ1-2
D: .
DNA: TGTGCCAGCAGTTTAGGGACGCCAGGAATAATTTATGGCTACACCTTC
CDR3: CASSLGTPGIIYGYTF

V: TRBV6-1
size: once
J: TRBJ1-2
D: .
DNA: TGTGCCAGCGCCCTGCCGTCCTATGGCTACACCTTC
CDR3: CASALPSYGYTF

V: TRBV19
size: .
J: TRBJ1-2
D: .
DNA: TGTGCCAGTAGGGGCAGGGGTTACACCTTC
CDR3: CASRGRGYTF

V: TRBV7-8
size: .
J: TRBJ2-7
D: .
DNA: TGTGCCAGCAGCGGGGATAACGACGAGAGCGAGCAGTACTTC
CDR3: CASSGDNDESEQYF

V: TRBV10-3
size: .
J: TRBJ1-5
D: .
DNA: TGTGCCATCAGTGAAAGGGATAGCAATCAGCCCCAGCATTTT
CDR3: CAISERDSNQPQHF

V: TRBV27
size: .
J: TRBJ1-2
D: .
DNA: TGTGCCAGCAGCCCGTCCTCACTTAACTATGGCTACACCTTC
CDR3: CASSPSSLNYGYTF

V: TRBV30
size: .
J: TRBJ2-7
D: .
DNA: TGTGCCTGGTTGACGAACTACGAGCAGTACTTC
CDR3: CAWLTNYEQYF